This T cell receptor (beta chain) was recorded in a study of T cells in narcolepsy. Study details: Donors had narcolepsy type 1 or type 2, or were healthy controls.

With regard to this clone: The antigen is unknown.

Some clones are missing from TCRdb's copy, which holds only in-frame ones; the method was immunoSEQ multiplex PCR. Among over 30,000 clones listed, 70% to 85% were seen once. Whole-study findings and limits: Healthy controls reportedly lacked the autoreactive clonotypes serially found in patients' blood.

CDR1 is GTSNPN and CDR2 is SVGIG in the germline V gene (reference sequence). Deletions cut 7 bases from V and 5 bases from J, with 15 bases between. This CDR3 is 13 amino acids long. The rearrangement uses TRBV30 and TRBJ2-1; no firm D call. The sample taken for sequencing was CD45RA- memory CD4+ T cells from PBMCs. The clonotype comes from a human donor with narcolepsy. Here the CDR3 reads CASYSRFHNEQFF. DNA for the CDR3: TGTGCCTCCTACTCTCGGTTTCACAATGAGCAGTTCTTC.